This T cell receptor beta chain is from a study of shared clonotypes between healthy human individuals. V gave up 1 base and J gave up 3 bases, with 12 bases separating them. CDR1 and CDR2 (germline): KGHSH, LQKENI. The CDR3 is 16 residues long. Loaded into unsorted PBMC replicate PCRs was approximately 300 ng DNA, tens of thousands of T cell genomes. Profiled with immunoSEQ multiplex PCR; TCRdb holds only in-frame clones, not every one. The table includes hundreds of thousands of clones, around 80% detected once. Specimen: PBMCs. The rearrangement uses TRBV18 and TRBJ2-2; D is possibly TRBD1 (5 bases). The TCR originated in a woman aged 40 to 49 in good health. Some clones in this sample may be carry-over from other donors' samples. The CDR3 bases are TGTGCCAGCTCACCACGGGTACAGGTTTACACCGGGGAGCTGTTTTTT. Protein product: CASSPRVQVYTGELFF.